This T cell receptor beta chain was identified in a study of blood T cells in healthy people across ages. General study results and limits: TCR beta diversity per million T cells fell roughly linearly with age. A strong correlation between TCR beta diversity and naive T cell percentage was seen. With donor CMV status unknown, expanded clonotype changes were possibly confounded.

A remark on this clonotype: Its antigen is unknown.

From germline, CDR1 is DFQATT and CDR2 SNEGSKA (reference sequence). Deletions cut 6 bases from V and 3 bases from J, with 17 bases between. The CDR3 sequence is 15 residues long. No fewer than 7 million PBMCs went into each sample. Combining a sample-barcoded 5' primer with a J-beta primer mix, a second PCR ran for about 7 to 12 cycles. Each CDR3 protein gets one entry after TCRdb re-called the 5' RACE reads with MiXCR. The sample comprises about 640,000 distinct CDR3 sequences, about 54% of which are singletons, and roughly 34% rests with the top ten. This clonotype was obtained from a man between 60 and 75 years old in good health. The rearrangement uses TRBV20-1 and TRBJ1-4; D not resolved. Sample: blood. The CDR3 loop is CSASYTRVANEKLFF. The CDR3 nucleotides read TGCAGTGCCAGTTACACCCGAGTAGCTAATGAAAAACTGTTTTTT.